The subject of this entry is one T cell receptor (beta chain). This entry belongs to a study of blood T cell repertoires in COVID-19. The cohort comprised adults aged 18 to 89 years residing in approximately 25 US areas. Germline CDR1 SGHTA, CDR2 FQGTGA. V lost 5 bases to trimming and J lost 1 base, with 15 bases between them. The CDR3 sequence is 15 residues long. In the original processing: Estimated nucleated cell counts came from reference gene primer amplification. Measured with immunoSEQ multiplex PCR; TCRdb has only the in-frame clones, and not every one. The V and J calls and the clone size are those of that table, but D and trimming were determined from the DNA. The repertoire consists of 150,000 or so clones, with around 85% occurring once and the leading ten covering approximately 5.1%.

The rearrangement links TRBV7-3 to TRBJ2-7, with D possibly matching TRBD2 (6 bases). The TCR originated in a middle-aged woman with acute COVID-19. Material for sequencing was PBMCs or T cells enriched from blood (not recorded which). This chain's CDR3 is CASSQDAGTSYEQYF. As DNA, the CDR3 is TGTGCCAGCAGCCAAGACGCCGGGACTTCCTACGAGCAGTACTTC.